This TCR beta chain stems from a study of blood T cell repertoires in COVID-19. Across the study: Italy, Spain and the United States were the sources of the convalescent and acute COVID-19 samples. Sample material is recorded as cDNA or gDNA derived from T cells, B-cell-depleted T cells, or PBMCs.

Per the study methods: By means of reference gene primer amplification, nucleated cell counts were estimated. Method: immunoSEQ multiplex PCR; TCRdb's copy keeps in-frame clones and lacks some. The V and J calls and clone size were taken over from that table, and D and trimming were inferred from the DNA. This sample carries about 340,000 clones, approximately 86% of them seen once, and the ten largest clones take about 7.6%. Seattle patient enrollment occurred during active infection, with longitudinal follow-up thereafter. The source is a woman aged 55-69 years with COVID-19, enrolled during active disease. The sequenced sample was peripheral blood.

The CDR3 DNA reads TGTGCCAGCAGCCCTACAGGGGGGGCAGGCACCGGGGAGCTGTTTTTT. Its translation: CASSPTGGAGTGELFF. The chain couples TRBV7-9 to TRBJ2-2; D is possibly TRBD1 (8 bases). The germline gives CDR1 SEHNR, CDR2 FQNEAQ (reference sequence). CDR3 length equals 16 residues. Between the trimmed V and J ends, which lost 5 bases and 4 bases, there was a span of 17 bases.